This record concerns one T cell receptor beta chain sequence. Trimming cost V 5 bases and J 5 bases, with 13 bases left between them. Germline assignment: CDR1 SGHTA and CDR2 FQGNSA. CDR3 length: 14 amino acids. This entry comes from a study of cytomegalovirus exposure and HLA in healthy donors. The PCR contained 60 Vbeta and 13 Jbeta primers. Produced via immunoSEQ multiplex PCR; TCRdb's table is partial and in-frame only. The sample lists 90,000 or so clones, almost 80% occurring once. This receptor was obtained from a female donor in good health and CMV-seronegative. The V call is TRBV7-2, the J call TRBJ1-5, with D uncertain. The sample comprised PBMCs. This CDR3 reads CASSGVGSDQPQHF. For the CDR3, the DNA is TGTGCCAGCAGCGGTGTAGGCAGCGATCAGCCCCAGCATTTT.